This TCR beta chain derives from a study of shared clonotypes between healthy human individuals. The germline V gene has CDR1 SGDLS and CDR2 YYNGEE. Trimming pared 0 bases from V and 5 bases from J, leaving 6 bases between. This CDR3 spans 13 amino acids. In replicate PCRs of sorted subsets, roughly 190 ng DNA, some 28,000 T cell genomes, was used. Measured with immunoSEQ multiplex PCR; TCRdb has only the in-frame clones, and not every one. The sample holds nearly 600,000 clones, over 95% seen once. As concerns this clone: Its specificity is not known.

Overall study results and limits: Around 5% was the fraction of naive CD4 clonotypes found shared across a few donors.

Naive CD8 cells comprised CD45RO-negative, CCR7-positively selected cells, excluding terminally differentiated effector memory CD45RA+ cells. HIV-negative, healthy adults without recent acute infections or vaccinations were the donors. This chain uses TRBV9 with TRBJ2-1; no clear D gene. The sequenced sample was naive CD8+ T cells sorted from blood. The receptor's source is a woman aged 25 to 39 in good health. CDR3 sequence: CASSVEHHNEQFF. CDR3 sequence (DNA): TGTGCCAGCAGCGTAGAGCACCACAATGAGCAGTTCTTC. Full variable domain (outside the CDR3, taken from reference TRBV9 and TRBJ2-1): DSGVTQTPKHLITATGQRVTLRCSPRSGDLSVYWYQQSLDQGLQFLIQYYNGEERAKGNILERFSAQQFPDLHSELNLSSLELGDSALYFCASSVEHHNEQFFGPGTRLTVL.